The clone carrying this T cell receptor beta chain was counted only a few times. Antigen specificity is unknown. These data belong to a study of T-cell reconstitution after alpha-beta-depleted transplantation in children. Findings of the study overall: From surviving recipient T cells and thymic progenitors came the high day-60 TCRbeta diversity observed in some patients. Hyperexpanded clones declined; after one year, newly produced T cells mostly supplied diversity. Several hundred rapidly expanded clones from non-depleted graft cells reportedly supplied alpha-beta T cells about two months post-transplant.

The TCRbeta library was prepared with unique molecular identifiers. TCRdb reanalysed the PCR reads using MiXCR and keeps one entry per CDR3 protein. Of about 900,000 distinct CDR3 sequences detected, roughly 29% appear once; the ten largest clones hold 28%. Sequenced material: PBMCs, mostly from graft donor cells, taken 360 days after TCRalphabeta/CD19-depleted stem cell transplant. This sequence was found in a boy under three years old who had a stem cell transplant for SCID, so the T cells may come from the graft donor.

The CDR3 DNA is TGCAGTGCTAGGACAGGCGGCCTCGCGCCCCTCCACTTT. Protein product: CSARTGGLAPLHF. The J gene is TRBJ1-6, the V gene TRBV20-1; D may be TRBD1 (6 bases). This CDR3 region has 13 residues. V shed 3 bases and J shed 13 bases, with 16 bases lying between them. The germline V gene has CDR1 DFQATT and CDR2 SNEGSKA (reference sequence).